One and the same sample provided the 30 T cell receptor beta chains below, sequenced in a study of blood T cells in healthy people across ages. The use of a sample-barcoded 5' primer and a J-beta primer mix characterized a second PCR of roughly 7 to 11 cycles. TCRdb ran MiXCR on the 5' RACE reads and lists one entry per CDR3 protein. The profile shows nearly 1 million distinct CDR3 sequences, just over 50% of them singletons. The sample taken for sequencing was blood. The receptors here all came from a woman in her fifties or sixties in good health.

This clonotype was seen more than once but under ten times. The CDR3 protein is CATSDTRGTDTQYF. CDR3 sequence (DNA): TGTGCCACCAGTGATACCAGGGGCACAGATACGCAGTATTTT. This chain joins TRBV24-1 and TRBJ2-3, with a possible D match to TRBD1 (5 bases). CDR3 size: 14 residues. Germline CDR1 reads KGHDR; CDR2 reads SFDVKD. With 3 bases removed from V and 1 base from J, the gap between germline ends came to 7 bases.

This chain joins TRBV12-3 or TRBV12-4 and TRBJ1-1, with 8 bases identical to TRBD1. J was trimmed by 1 base and V by 5 bases; bases with no gene match: 6. The CDR3 length is 15 residues. The CDR3 sequence is CASSTTGTGNTEAFF. The CDR3 nucleotides are TGTGCCAGCAGTACAACCGGGACAGGGAACACTGAAGCTTTCTTT.

The sample holds a few counts of this clonotype. This rearrangement joins TRBV27 to TRBJ2-1; D may correspond to TRBD1 or TRBD2 (5 bases each). The CDR3 runs to 14 residues. Germline CDR1 and CDR2: MNHEY and SMNVEV (reference sequence). The V end lost 3 bases, the J end lost 9 bases, and 15 bases lay between the germline ends. The CDR3 reads CASSFWTEGSEQFF. The CDR3 coding sequence is TGTGCCAGCAGTTTCTGGACCGAGGGGTCTGAGCAGTTCTTC.

This chain connects TRBV30 to TRBJ2-4; TRBD1 is a possible D gene (6 bases). Trimming removed 4 bases from V and 5 bases from J, with 15 bases in between. The germline V gene has CDR1 GTSNPN and CDR2 SVGIG (reference sequence). The CDR3 covers 14 residues. CDR3 nucleotide sequence: TGTGCCTGGACGCAACCCGGACAGCAAAACATTCAGTACTTC. Residues: CAWTQPGQQNIQYF.

The V call is TRBV20-1, the J call TRBJ2-7; 7 bases match TRBD1. V shed 4 bases, J shed 1 base, and the junction held 10 bases outside the gene matches. Germline V gene sequence: CDR1 DFQATT, CDR2 SNEGSKA (reference sequence). The CDR3 has 15 residues. The CDR3 region has the DNA TGCAGTGCTACGGCTCGGGACAGATTGTCCTACGAGCAGTACTTC. As protein: CSATARDRLSYEQYF.

This clonotype turned up a few times. This chain joins TRBV20-1 and TRBJ2-3, with TRBD2 matching over 12 bases. This CDR3 has 14 amino acids. The germline V gene has CDR1 DFQATT and CDR2 SNEGSKA (reference sequence). V was pared by 6 bases and J by 3 bases, with 4 bases of the junction left unmatched. In nucleotides, the CDR3 is TGCAGTGCCTGTGGACTAGCGGGAACAGATACGCAGTATTTT. It encodes CSACGLAGTDTQYF.

This rearrangement joins TRBV27 to TRBJ2-4; 9 bases align to TRBD1. The J call may be wrong; the DNA end is better matched by TRBJ2-7. CDR3 size: 13 residues. Germline CDR1 MNHEY, CDR2 SMNVEV (reference sequence). For the CDR3, the DNA is TGTGCCAGCAGTCCAGCGACAGGGGGCGAGCAGTACTTC. Its translation: CASSPATGGEQYF.

CDR3 in amino acids: CASSLRTGKNEQFF. The DNA of the CDR3 is TGCGCCAGCAGCCTGCGGACAGGCAAGAATGAGCAGTTCTTC. The rearrangement uses TRBV4-3 and TRBJ2-1; 7 nucleotides align to TRBD1. The V segment lost 4 bases and the J segment 7 bases; nucleotides outside the gene matches: 7. The CDR3 runs to 14 residues. Germline CDR1 LGHNA, CDR2 YSLEER.

This clonotype has a handful of counts. V and J are TRBV6-2 or TRBV6-3 and TRBJ2-3; 7 nucleotides line up with TRBD2. The CDR3 is made up of 16 amino acids. The V segment lost 7 bases and the J segment 8 bases; nucleotides outside the gene matches: 18. Germline V gene data show CDR1 as MNHEY and CDR2 as SVGEGT. The CDR3 DNA is TGTGCCAGCACTTCACCGAGCGGGACGAGGAAGGGTACGCAGTATTTT. The encoded protein is CASTSPSGTRKGTQYF.

The chain has TRBV20-1 and TRBJ2-3; D possibly corresponds to TRBD2 (7 bases). Germline CDR1 DFQATT, CDR2 SNEGSKA (reference sequence). Trimming took 5 bases from V and 1 from J, leaving 22 bases between them. The CDR3 is made up of 17 amino acids. The CDR3: CSASGGLDQTRTDTQYF. For the CDR3, the DNA is TGCAGTGCTTCCGGGGGGCTAGACCAAACCCGCACAGATACGCAGTATTTT.

There are a few counts of this clonotype. This chain uses TRBV6-5 with TRBJ2-3; the D gene is possibly TRBD1 (5 bases). CDR1 is MNHEY, CDR2 SVGAGI, per germline. With 8 bases removed from V and 1 base from J, the gap between germline ends came to 16 bases. CDR3 length: 15 amino acids. The CDR3 DNA reads TGTGCCAGCCATACCATGGGGCAGGGCACAGATACGCAGTATTTT. Translation gives CASHTMGQGTDTQYF.

On this clonotype: A junction boundary mismatches the germline segment, possibly from a read error. The V gene is TRBV3-1, the J gene TRBJ1-1; perhaps TRBD1 as D (5 bases). The CDR3 contains 13 residues. Germline values: CDR1 LGHDT, CDR2 YNNKEL (reference sequence). CDR3 sequence: CACSPGTFTEAFF. CDR3 nucleotide sequence: TGTGCCTGCAGCCCAGGGACCTTTACTGAAGCTTTCTTT.

V is TRBV20-1 and J is TRBJ2-1; possible D gene TRBD2, 6 bases. This CDR3 spans 16 amino acids. V lost 0 bases and J lost 0, with 12 bases in between. The V gene's germline CDR1 is DFQATT and CDR2 SNEGSKA (reference sequence). CDR3 protein: CSARDGAGSSYNEQFF. The CDR3 nucleotides are TGCAGTGCTAGAGATGGTGCGGGAAGCTCCTACAATGAGCAGTTCTTC.

The genes are TRBV27 and TRBJ2-7; the match to TRBD2 covers 11 bases. Matching the DNA end better, TRBJ2-1 makes the J call doubtful. This CDR3 is built from 18 residues. The V gene's germline CDR1 is MNHEY and CDR2 SMNVEV (reference sequence). This CDR3 is CASSLQAGTSGSYNEQFF. DNA of the CDR3: TGTGCCAGCAGTTTACAGGCCGGCACTAGCGGGAGCTACAATGAGCAGTTCTTC.

This sequence joins TRBV4-3 and TRBJ1-2; D remains ambiguous. Trimming removed 0 bases at V and 2 bases at J, with 13 bases between. CDR1 and CDR2 from the germline V gene are LGHNA and YSLEER. The CDR3 spans 16 residues. CDR3 sequence: CASSQDLTGSNYGYTF. The CDR3 coding sequence is TGCGCCAGCAGCCAAGACTTGACGGGGTCCAACTATGGCTACACCTTC.

The V call is TRBV28, the J call TRBJ2-5; D tentatively reads TRBD1 or TRBD2 (7 bases each). Matching the DNA end better, TRBJ2-7 makes the J call doubtful. Germline lookup yields CDR1 MDHEN and CDR2 SYDVKM. CDR3 size: 15 residues. CDR3 DNA sequence: TGTGCCAGCAGCGCAACAGGGGCGGGGGTCCACGAGCAGTACTTC. It specifies CASSATGAGVHEQYF.

The chain couples TRBV15 to TRBJ2-7; D is perhaps TRBD1 (6 bases). Germline assignment: CDR1 LNHNV and CDR2 YYDKDF (reference sequence). Trimming took off 0 bases at V and 1 base at J, with 10 bases between the two ends. There are 15 residues in the CDR3. The CDR3 DNA sequence: TGTGCCACCAGCAGAGAAAACAGGGAATCCTACGAGCAGTACTTC. Its protein is CATSRENRESYEQYF. Variable domain in full (rest from reference TRBV15 and TRBJ2-7): DAMVIQNPRYQVTQFGKPVTLSCSQTLNHNVMYWYQQKSSQAPKLLFHYYDKDFNNEADTPDNFQSRRPNTSFCFLDIRSPGLGDTAMYLCATSRENRESYEQYFGPGTRLTVT.

The CDR3, as DNA: TGTGCCACCAGACAGTGGCAAGAGACCCAGTACTTC. This sequence encodes CATRQWQETQYF. V gene TRBV2 combines with J gene TRBJ2-4, with a weak D call TRBD1 (5 bases). The J call is doubtful: the DNA matches TRBJ2-5 better. The CDR3 runs 12 residues. The germline gives CDR1 SNHLY, CDR2 FYNNEI.

The genes are TRBV20-1 and TRBJ2-4, with 7 nucleotides matching TRBD1. The J call is uncertain, as TRBJ2-7 better fits the DNA end. There are 13 residues in the CDR3. Germline CDR1 and CDR2: DFQATT and SNEGSKA (reference sequence). The CDR3 region has the DNA TGCAGTGCACCCGGGACAGCCACCTACGAGCAGTACTTC. Translated, it gives CSAPGTATYEQYF.

In its sample, this clonotype was seen a few times. V usage is TRBV6-5 and J usage is TRBJ2-7; TRBD1 might be the D (5 bases). The CDR3 consists of 14 residues. Germline CDR1 is MNHEY and CDR2 is SVGAGI. V was cut by 0 bases and J by 9 bases, with 15 bases left in between. DNA of the CDR3: TGTGCCAGCAGTTACTCGGGCGCAGGGTGTGGGCAGTACTTC. Translating it yields CASSYSGAGCGQYF.

The V and J genes are TRBV6-5 and TRBJ2-1; 9 bases match TRBD2. The germline V gene encodes CDR1 MNHEY and CDR2 SVGAGI. J was trimmed by 2 bases and V by 6 bases; bases with no gene match: 8. This CDR3 spans 16 amino acids. The CDR3 DNA reads TGTGCCAGCAGATACATGGGACTAGCCGCCTACAATGAGCAGTTCTTC. It is translated as CASRYMGLAAYNEQFF.

This clonotype has a handful of counts. The chain links TRBV4-1 to TRBJ2-7; 8 bases line up with TRBD1. The V and J ends lost 4 bases and 2 bases, in that order; junction bases with no gene match: 10. The germline V gene has CDR1 MGHRA and CDR2 YSYEKL. The CDR3 is 16 residues long. CDR3 region: CASSPRAGTGAYEQYF. In DNA, the CDR3 is TGCGCCAGCAGCCCACGGGCCGGGACAGGAGCCTACGAGCAGTACTTC.

This clonotype turned up a few times. The rearrangement uses TRBV12-3 or TRBV12-4 and TRBJ2-5; the D call may be TRBD1 or TRBD2 (5 bases each). This CDR3 has 14 residues. Trimming took off 1 base at V and 7 bases at J, with 13 bases between the two ends. The CDR3 is CASSLEGRLSTQYF. The DNA for the CDR3 is TGTGCCAGCAGTTTAGAGGGACGATTGTCGACCCAGTACTTC.

V is TRBV5-5 and J is TRBJ2-5, with 8 bases that match TRBD1. Germline assignment: CDR1 SGHKS and CDR2 YYEKEE (reference sequence). V trimming: 3 bases; J trimming: 4 bases; junction bases outside the gene matches: 8. This CDR3 has 15 residues. The CDR3 DNA is TGTGCCAGCAGCTGGAGACAGGGGTGGAGAGAGACCCAGTACTTC. Its translation is CASSWRQGWRETQYF.

The chain recombines TRBV7-2 with TRBJ2-3; tentatively, D is TRBD1 (6 bases). CDR3 size: 13 residues. Germline V gene data show CDR1 as SGHTA and CDR2 as FQGNSA. V was cut by 5 bases and J by 7 bases, with 13 bases left in between. The CDR3, as DNA: TGTGCCAGCAGCGTCTACAGGGAGAATACGCAGTATTTT. Amino acids: CASSVYRENTQYF. Full variable domain (remainder filled in from reference TRBV7-2 and TRBJ2-3): GAGVSQSPSNKVTEKGKDVELRCDPISGHTALYWYRQSLGQGLEFLIYFQGNSAPDKSGLPSDRFSAERTGGSVSTLTIQRTQQEDSAVYLCASSVYRENTQYFGPGTRLTVL.

The chain couples TRBV7-2 to TRBJ2-1; no firm D call. Germline V CDR1 and CDR2: SGHTA, FQGNSA. This CDR3 has 13 residues. V was clipped by 4 bases and J by 9 bases, with 13 bases between them. Here the CDR3 DNA reads TGTGCCAGCAGCTACGATCGTGCTGGTGAGCAGTTCTTC. This codes for CASSYDRAGEQFF.

This clonotype was recorded many times. The rearrangement uses TRBV6-5 and TRBJ2-1, with 11 bases matching TRBD2. The CDR3 is 18 amino acids. Germline trimming cut 0 bases from V and 5 bases from J; bases unmatched to any gene: 9. The germline gives CDR1 MNHEY, CDR2 SVGAGI. The chain's CDR3 is CASSYSGFRLAGHNEQFF. Written as DNA, the CDR3 is TGTGCCAGCAGTTACTCTGGTTTTCGACTAGCGGGGCACAATGAGCAGTTCTTC.

This clonotype has a single count. CDR3 region: CASSLPSGDLYEQYF. The CDR3, as DNA: TGTGCCAGCAGCTTGCCTTCAGGGGACTTATACGAGCAGTACTTC. V and J are TRBV5-6 and TRBJ2-5; D tentatively fits TRBD1 or TRBD2 (6 bases each). Near its end, the DNA agrees better with TRBJ2-7, so the J call may be wrong. The CDR3 sequence is 15 residues long. Germline lookup yields CDR1 SGHDT and CDR2 YYEEEE.

This chain connects TRBV20-1 to TRBJ2-7; 10 bases map to TRBD1. Germline values: CDR1 DFQATT, CDR2 SNEGSKA (reference sequence). The junction had 5 bases not matched to a gene; V was cut back by 2 bases and J by 7 bases. The CDR3 is 13 amino acids. CDR3 sequence (DNA): TGCAGTGCTAGAAGACAGGGGGCTCGGGAGCAGTACTTC. As protein: CSARRQGAREQYF.

This chain links TRBV7-2 with TRBJ2-3, with D possibly called TRBD1 or TRBD2 (5 bases each). The CDR3 totals 16 residues. V lost 3 bases and J lost 4, with 17 bases in between. In germline, CDR1 is SGHTA, CDR2 FQGNSA. The CDR3 DNA sequence: TGTGCCAGCAGCTTCTACGTGCTCGGGGCGGCAGATACGCAGTATTTT. Its protein is CASSFYVLGAADTQYF. The whole variable domain, filled in from reference TRBV7-2 and TRBJ2-3, reads GAGVSQSPSNKVTEKGKDVELRCDPISGHTALYWYRQSLGQGLEFLIYFQGNSAPDKSGLPSDRFSAERTGGSVSTLTIQRTQQEDSAVYLCASSFYVLGAADTQYFGPGTRLTVL.